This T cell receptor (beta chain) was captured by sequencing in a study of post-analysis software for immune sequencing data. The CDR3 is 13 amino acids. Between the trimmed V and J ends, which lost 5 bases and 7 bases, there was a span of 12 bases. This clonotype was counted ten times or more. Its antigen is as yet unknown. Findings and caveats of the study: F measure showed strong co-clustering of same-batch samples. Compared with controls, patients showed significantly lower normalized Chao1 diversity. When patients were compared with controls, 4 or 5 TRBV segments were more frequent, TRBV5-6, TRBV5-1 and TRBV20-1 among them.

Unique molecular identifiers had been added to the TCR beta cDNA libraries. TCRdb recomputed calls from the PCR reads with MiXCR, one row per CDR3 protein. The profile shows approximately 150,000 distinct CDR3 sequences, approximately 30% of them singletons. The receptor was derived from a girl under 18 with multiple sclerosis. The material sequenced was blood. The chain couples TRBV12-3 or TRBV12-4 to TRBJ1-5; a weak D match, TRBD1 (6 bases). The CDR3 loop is CASSPQGRQPQHF. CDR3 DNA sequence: TGTGCCAGCAGTCCACAGGGCCGGCAGCCCCAGCATTTT.